The T cell receptor beta chain described here comes from a study of OX40 agonist ivuxolimab in advanced cancers. Overall study context: The patients received ivuxolimab by intravenous route every 2 weeks at 0.01 to 10 mg/kg. Three patients got partial responses; one had hepatocellular carcinoma and two had cutaneous melanoma. Regarding the study as a whole: No determination was made of the antigen specificity of the expanded peripheral T cells. Relative to CD4+ cells, CD8+ T cells on average had more expanded clones.

The CDR3 is 17 residues long. Germline V gives CDR1 SNHLY, CDR2 FYNNEI. V lost 6 bases and J lost 2; bases outside the gene matches: 8. This clone has only one observation. Its antigen is not known. Assay used: immunoSEQ multiplex PCR; TCRdb lists only in-frame clones, some missing. This sample has 50,000 or so clones, with 84% found just once. The V call is TRBV2, the J call TRBJ2-6; 9 nucleotides match TRBD1. This sequence originates from an adult with an advanced solid tumor such as melanoma, head and neck, liver or kidney cancer. Sequencing used CD4+ or CD8+ T cells sorted from blood, obtained in a trial of the OX40 agonist ivuxolimab. CDR3 loop: CASSETGGRPGANVLTF. The DNA for the CDR3 is TGTGCCAGCAGCGAGACAGGGGGGCGGCCTGGGGCCAACGTCCTGACTTTC. Complete variable domain (other parts from reference TRBV2 and TRBJ2-6): EPEVTQTPSHQVTQMGQEVILRCVPISNHLYFYWYRQILGQKVEFLVSFYNNEISEKSEIFDDQFSVERPDGSNFTLKIRSTKLEDSAMYFCASSETGGRPGANVLTFGAGSRLTVL.